This T cell receptor beta chain was captured by sequencing in a study of molecular identifiers for immune sequencing clone quantification. Study findings and constraints: Jurkat TCR RNA spiked in from one cell reportedly remained identifiable amid roughly 910,000 naive cells.

This clonotype was seen many times. Its antigen is not identified. TCRdb reprocessed the PCR reads via MiXCR and lists one record per CDR3 protein. This repertoire shows 85,000 to 90,000 distinct CDR3 sequences, about 23% found once; its top ten account for about 0.8%. J was trimmed by 1 base and V by 4 bases; bases with no gene match: 9. CDR1 and CDR2 (germline): LGHNA, YNFKEQ. The CDR3 is 17 residues long. This receptor was taken from a human donor in good health. Some libraries in this study had Jurkat cell RNA spiked in. This chain joins TRBV4-2 and TRBJ2-7; 11 nucleotides align to TRBD1. The sequenced material came from naive CD8+ T cells from blood, with Jurkat cell RNA spiked in. As for subset: FACS-sorted CD8+CD4-CCR7+CD45RA+ naive T cells. As DNA, the CDR3 is TGTGCCAGCAGCCCCATGACCGGGACAGGGGGGTCCTACGAGCAGTACTTC. This encodes CASSPMTGTGGSYEQYF.